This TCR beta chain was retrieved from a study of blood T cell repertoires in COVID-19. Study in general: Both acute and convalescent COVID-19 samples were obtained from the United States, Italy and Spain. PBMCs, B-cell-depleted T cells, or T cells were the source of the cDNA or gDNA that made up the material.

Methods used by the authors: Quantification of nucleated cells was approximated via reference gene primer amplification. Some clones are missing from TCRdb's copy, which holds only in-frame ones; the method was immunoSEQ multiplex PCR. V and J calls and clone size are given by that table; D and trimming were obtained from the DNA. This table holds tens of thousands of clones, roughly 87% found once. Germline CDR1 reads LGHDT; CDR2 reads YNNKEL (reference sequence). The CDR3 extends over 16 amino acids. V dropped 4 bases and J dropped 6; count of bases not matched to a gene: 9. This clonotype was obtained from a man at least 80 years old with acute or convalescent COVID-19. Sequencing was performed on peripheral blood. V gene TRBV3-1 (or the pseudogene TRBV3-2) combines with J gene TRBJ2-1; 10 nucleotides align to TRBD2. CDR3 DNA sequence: TGTGCCAGCAGCCCTATCGGGGCTAGCGGGAGCAATGAGCAGTTCTTC. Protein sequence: CASSPIGASGSNEQFF.